Reported below is one TCR beta chain. This record comes from a study of cytomegalovirus exposure and HLA in healthy donors. After removal of 6 bases from V and 2 bases from J, the junction contained 0 bases not matched to a gene. The CDR3 length is 13 residues. Germline CDR1 and CDR2: SNHLY and FYNNEI. Primers: 60 Vbeta forward and 13 Jbeta reverse. The data were produced by immunoSEQ multiplex PCR, yet TCRdb's version contains in-frame clones alone and is incomplete. The table shows some 66,000 clones, with roughly 78% occurring only once. This receptor was identified in a man aged 35-49 years in good health and CMV-seronegative. Sequencing was carried out using PBMCs. The chain joins TRBV2 to TRBJ1-1, with 10 bases lining up with TRBD1. In nucleotides, the CDR3 is TGTGCCAGCAGGACAGGGGGCAACACTGAAGCTTTCTTT. Its protein product is CASRTGGNTEAFF.